The T cell receptor (beta chain) under discussion was sequenced for a study of T cell repertoires in cytomegalovirus infection. TCRdb called the reads again in MiXCR, with one record for every CDR3 protein. This table holds 750,000 to 900,000 distinct CDR3 sequences, 25% to 30% found once. Between the trimmed V and J ends, which lost 5 bases and 4 bases, there was a span of 14 bases. This CDR3 is built from 14 residues. Findings and limits, study-wide: Across the ex vivo response, the dominant clonotypes were HLA-C-restricted CMV-specific TCR beta clonotypes.

This clonotype was observed at least ten times. Its antigen is still unknown. The receptor was isolated from a human donor in good health (CMV status not recorded). Some clones in this sample may be carry-over from other donors' samples. The chain recombines TRBV12-3 or TRBV12-4 with TRBJ1-1; a weak D match, TRBD1 (6 bases). This specimen consisted of cultured CD8+ T cells from PBMCs, obtained from culture after CMV antigen stimulation. The CDR3 DNA reads as TGTGCCAGCAGTGTAAATAGGGGGGTCACTGAAGCTTTCTTT. Translating it yields CASSVNRGVTEAFF.